Each of the 11 T cell receptor beta chains below was sequenced from the same sample in a study of blood T cell repertoires in COVID-19. Profiled with immunoSEQ multiplex PCR; TCRdb holds only in-frame clones, not every one. The sample consists of tens of thousands of clones, less than 85% of them appearing once. Sequenced material: peripheral blood. The receptors were sampled from a man aged 45-65 years with active COVID-19.

The V call is TRBV4-1, the J call TRBJ2-5; D is possibly TRBD2 (6 bases). Germline V gene data show CDR1 as MGHRA and CDR2 as YSYEKL. CDR3 length: 15 residues. V shed 0 bases and J shed 5 bases, with 13 bases lying between them. In DNA form, the CDR3 reads TGCGCCAGCAGCCAAGAGCGGACTACTATGGAGACCCAGTACTTC. Its protein product is CASSQERTTMETQYF.

V usage is TRBV4-3 and J usage is TRBJ2-1, with D possibly TRBD1 on 6 matching bases. Trimming removed 4 bases from V and 3 bases from J, with 13 bases in between. Looked up from germline, CDR1 is LGHNA and CDR2 is YSLEER. CDR3 length equals 15 residues. In nucleotides, the CDR3 is TGCGCCAGCAGCCCAGATAAACAGGGCTACAATGAGCAGTTCTTC. Translation gives CASSPDKQGYNEQFF.

The chain links TRBV20-1 to TRBJ2-7; no clear D. V was clipped by 3 bases and J by 4 bases, with 7 bases between them. Germline V lookup: CDR1 DFQATT, CDR2 SNEGSKA (reference sequence). This CDR3 region has 11 residues. CDR3 coding DNA: TGCAGTGCTAGTAACGGGTACGAGCAGTACTTC. It translates to CSASNGYEQYF.

The CDR3 reads CASSSGGSNTGELFF. The CDR3 DNA reads as TGTGCCAGTAGTAGCGGGGGGTCGAACACCGGGGAGCTGTTTTTT. This chain links TRBV19 with TRBJ2-2; 8 bases map to TRBD2. Germline lookup yields CDR1 LNHDA and CDR2 SQIVND (reference sequence). Trimming cost V 4 bases and J 0 bases; bases outside gene matches: 1. The CDR3 loop spans 15 amino acids.

The chain combines TRBV4-1 with TRBJ1-5; possibly TRBD1 for D (5 bases). Trimming shortened V by 0 bases and J by 9 bases, and 9 bases separated the two germline ends. The CDR3 has 13 amino acids. Germline V lookup: CDR1 MGHRA, CDR2 YSYEKL. The CDR3 spells CASSQEGGMPQHF. The DNA for the CDR3 is TGCGCCAGCAGCCAAGAGGGGGGAATGCCCCAGCATTTT.

Worth noting for this clone: Other nucleotide sequences from this sample produce the same CDR3. The chain combines TRBV7-9 with TRBJ2-5, with 8 positions matching TRBD2. Trimming removed 5 bases from V and 2 bases from J; junction bases left unmatched: 1. The CDR3 has 13 residues. The V gene's germline CDR1 is SEHNR and CDR2 FQNEAQ (reference sequence). This chain's CDR3 is CASSRGGQETQYF. The CDR3 DNA sequence: TGTGCCAGCAGCCGGGGGGGACAAGAGACCCAGTACTTC.

The chain employs TRBV18 and TRBJ1-1; D remains ambiguous. CDR1 is KGHSH and CDR2 is LQKENI in the germline V gene. Trimming removed 1 base at V and 1 base at J, with 4 bases between. The CDR3 consists of 13 residues. Here the CDR3 reads CASSPLENTEAFF. CDR3 in DNA: TGTGCCAGCTCACCACTAGAGAACACTGAAGCTTTCTTT.

The rearrangement uses TRBV4-1 and TRBJ1-2, with a possible D match to TRBD1 (5 bases). Germline values: CDR1 MGHRA, CDR2 YSYEKL. Trimming left V 0 bases short and J 4 bases short, with 15 bases between. The CDR3 runs to 16 residues. The CDR3 region has the DNA TGCGCCAGCAGCCAAGATTTACGCGGGGGTGTCTATGGCTACACCTTC. This gives the protein CASSQDLRGGVYGYTF.

This clone was recorded once. The CDR3 sequence: CASSLLQNNEKLFF. As DNA, the CDR3 is TGTGCCAGCAGTTTACTGCAGAACAATGAAAAACTGTTTTTT. The chain links TRBV28 to TRBJ1-4; D gene ambiguous. CDR1 and CDR2 from the germline V gene are MDHEN and SYDVKM. The CDR3 runs to 14 residues. Between the trimmed V and J ends, which lost 2 bases and 5 bases, there was a span of 9 bases. The complete variable domain, with remaining parts taken from reference TRBV28 and TRBJ1-4, reads DVKVTQSSRYLVKRTGEKVFLECVQDMDHENMFWYRQDPGLGLRLIYFSYDVKMKEKGDIPEGYSVSREKKERFSLILESASTNQTSMYLCASSLLQNNEKLFFGSGTQLSVL.

V and J are TRBV27 and TRBJ2-2; D might be TRBD1 (6 bases). The CDR3 spans 13 residues. Trimming took 1 base from V and 8 from J, leaving 8 bases between them. Germline CDR1 MNHEY, CDR2 SMNVEV (reference sequence). The CDR3 protein is CASSLFRGGELFF. The DNA of the CDR3 is TGTGCCAGCAGTTTATTCAGGGGAGGGGAGCTGTTTTTT.

This sequence joins TRBV15 and TRBJ2-7; D remains unclear. Looked up from germline, CDR1 is LNHNV and CDR2 is YYDKDF (reference sequence). This CDR3 region has 12 residues. Between the trimmed V and J ends, which lost 1 base and 4 bases, there was a span of 5 bases. CDR3 nucleotide sequence: TGTGCCACCAGCAGAGGGGCTTACGAGCAGTACTTC. Its translation: CATSRGAYEQYF.